This T cell receptor beta chain was identified in a study of OX40 agonist ivuxolimab in advanced cancers. Germline-derived CDR1 and CDR2 are MNHNS and SASEGT. The CDR3 loop spans 18 amino acids. The ends lost 1 base at V and 1 base at J; junction bases unmatched: 8. Some clones are missing from TCRdb's copy, which holds only in-frame ones; the method was immunoSEQ multiplex PCR. The sample has about 84,000 clones; around 90% are singletons. This chain joins TRBV6-1 and TRBJ1-4; 8 nucleotides match TRBD1. The TCR comes from an adult with an advanced solid tumor such as melanoma, head and neck, liver or kidney cancer. The sequencing here drew on CD4+ or CD8+ T cells sorted from blood, taken in a trial of the OX40 agonist ivuxolimab. The chain's CDR3 is CASSEGQGARLTNEKLFF. DNA of the CDR3: TGTGCCAGCAGTGAAGGCCAGGGGGCGCGTCTAACTAATGAAAAACTGTTTTTT.